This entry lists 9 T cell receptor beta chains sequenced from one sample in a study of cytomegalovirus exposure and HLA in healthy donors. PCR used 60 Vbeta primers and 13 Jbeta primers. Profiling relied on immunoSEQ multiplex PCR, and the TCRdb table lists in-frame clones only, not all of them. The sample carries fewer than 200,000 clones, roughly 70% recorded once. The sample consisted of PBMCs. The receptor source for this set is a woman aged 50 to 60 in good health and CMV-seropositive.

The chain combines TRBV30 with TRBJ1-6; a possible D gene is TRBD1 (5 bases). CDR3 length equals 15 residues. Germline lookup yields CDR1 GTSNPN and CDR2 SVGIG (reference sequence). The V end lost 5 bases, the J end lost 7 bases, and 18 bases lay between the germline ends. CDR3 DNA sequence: TGTGCCTGGGGGTCGGCGTCAGCAGGGAATTCACCCCTCCACTTT. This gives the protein CAWGSASAGNSPLHF.

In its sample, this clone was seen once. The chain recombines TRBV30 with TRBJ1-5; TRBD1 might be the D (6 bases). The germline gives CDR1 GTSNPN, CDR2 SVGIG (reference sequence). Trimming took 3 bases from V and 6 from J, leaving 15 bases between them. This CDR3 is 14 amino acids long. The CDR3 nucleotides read TGTGCCTGGAGCATCCCGGGGGGGCTTCAGCCCCAGCATTTT. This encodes CAWSIPGGLQPQHF.

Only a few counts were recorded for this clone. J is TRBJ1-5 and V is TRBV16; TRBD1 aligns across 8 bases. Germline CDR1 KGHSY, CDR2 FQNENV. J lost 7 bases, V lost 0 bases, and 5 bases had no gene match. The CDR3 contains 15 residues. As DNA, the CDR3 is TGTGCCAGCAGCCAATCGCAGGGGGCATGGCAGCCCCAGCATTTT. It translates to CASSQSQGAWQPQHF. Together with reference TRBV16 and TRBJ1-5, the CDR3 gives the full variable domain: GEEVAQTPKHLVRGEGQKAKLYCAPIKGHSYVFWYQQVLKNEFKFLISFQNENVFDETGMPKERFSAKCLPNSPCSLEIQATKLEDSAVYFCASSQSQGAWQPQHFGDGTRLSIL.

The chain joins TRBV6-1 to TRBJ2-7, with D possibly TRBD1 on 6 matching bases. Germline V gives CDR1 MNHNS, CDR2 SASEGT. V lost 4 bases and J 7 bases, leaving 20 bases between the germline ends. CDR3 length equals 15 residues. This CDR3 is CASSVRQAGSGEQYF. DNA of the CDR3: TGTGCCAGCAGTGTCCGACAGGCCGGGTCAGGGGAGCAGTACTTC.

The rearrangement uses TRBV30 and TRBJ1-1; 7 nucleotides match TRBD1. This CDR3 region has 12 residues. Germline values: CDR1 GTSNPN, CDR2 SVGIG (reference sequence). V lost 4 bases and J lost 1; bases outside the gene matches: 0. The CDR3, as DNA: TGTGCCTGGACAGGGGGGAACACTGAAGCTTTCTTT. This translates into CAWTGGNTEAFF.

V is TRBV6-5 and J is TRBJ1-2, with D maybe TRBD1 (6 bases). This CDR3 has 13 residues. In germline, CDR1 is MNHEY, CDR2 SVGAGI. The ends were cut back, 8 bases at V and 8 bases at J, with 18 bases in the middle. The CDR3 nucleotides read TGTGCCAGCGGCGGGCCCCAGGGGTTAGGCTACACCTTC. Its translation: CASGGPQGLGYTF.

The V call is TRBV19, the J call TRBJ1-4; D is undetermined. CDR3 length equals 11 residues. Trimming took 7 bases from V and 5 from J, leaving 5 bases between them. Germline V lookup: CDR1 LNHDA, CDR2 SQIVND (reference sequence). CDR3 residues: CASKRNEKLFF. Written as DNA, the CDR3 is TGTGCCAGTAAGCGAAATGAAAAACTGTTTTTT.

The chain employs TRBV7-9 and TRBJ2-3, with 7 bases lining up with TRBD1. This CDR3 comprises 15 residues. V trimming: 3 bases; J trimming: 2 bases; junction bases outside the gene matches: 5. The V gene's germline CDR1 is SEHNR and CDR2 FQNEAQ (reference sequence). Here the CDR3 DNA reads TGTGCCAGCAGCTTGGGACAGTCCGTCACAGATACGCAGTATTTT. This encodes CASSLGQSVTDTQYF. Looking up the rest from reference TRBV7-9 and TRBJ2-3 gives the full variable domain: DTGVSQNPRHKITKRGQNVTFRCDPISEHNRLYWYRQTLGQGPEFLTYFQNEAQLEKSRLLSDRFSAERPKGSFSTLEIQRTEQGDSAMYLCASSLGQSVTDTQYFGPGTRLTVL.

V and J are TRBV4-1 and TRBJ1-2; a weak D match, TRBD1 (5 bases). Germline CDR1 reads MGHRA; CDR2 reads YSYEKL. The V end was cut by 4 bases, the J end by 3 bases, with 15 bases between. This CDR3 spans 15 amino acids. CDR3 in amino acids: CASSRLGRGDYGYTF. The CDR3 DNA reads TGCGCCAGCAGCCGGCTGGGGAGGGGTGACTATGGCTACACCTTC.